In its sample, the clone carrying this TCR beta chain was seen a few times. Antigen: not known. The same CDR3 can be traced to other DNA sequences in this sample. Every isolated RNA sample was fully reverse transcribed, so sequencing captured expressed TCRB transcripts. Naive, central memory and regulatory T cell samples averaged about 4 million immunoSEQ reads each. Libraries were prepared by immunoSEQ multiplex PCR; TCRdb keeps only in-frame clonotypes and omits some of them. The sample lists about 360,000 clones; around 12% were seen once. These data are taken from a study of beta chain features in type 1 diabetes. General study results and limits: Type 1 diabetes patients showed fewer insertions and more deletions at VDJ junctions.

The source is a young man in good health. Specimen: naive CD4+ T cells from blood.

CDR3 DNA: TGCAGCGGACGAACAGGGGGCAACACTGAAGCTTTCTTT. Amino acid sequence: CSGRTGGNTEAFF. This chain joins TRBV29-1 and TRBJ1-1; 9 bases are a match to TRBD1. This CDR3 comprises 13 residues. CDR1 is SQVTM and CDR2 is ANQGSEA in the germline V gene. After removal of 7 bases from V and 2 bases from J, the junction contained 5 bases not matched to a gene.